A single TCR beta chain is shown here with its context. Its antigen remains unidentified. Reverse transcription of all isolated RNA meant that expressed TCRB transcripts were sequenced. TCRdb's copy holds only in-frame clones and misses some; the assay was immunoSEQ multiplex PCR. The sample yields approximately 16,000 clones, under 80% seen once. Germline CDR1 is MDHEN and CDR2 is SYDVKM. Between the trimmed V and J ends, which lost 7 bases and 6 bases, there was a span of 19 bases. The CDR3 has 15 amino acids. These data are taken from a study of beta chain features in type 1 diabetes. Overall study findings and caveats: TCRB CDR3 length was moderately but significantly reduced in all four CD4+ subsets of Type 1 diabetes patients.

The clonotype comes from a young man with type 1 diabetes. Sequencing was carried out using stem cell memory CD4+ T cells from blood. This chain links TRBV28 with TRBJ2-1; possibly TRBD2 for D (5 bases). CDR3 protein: CASILDGGGGNEQFF. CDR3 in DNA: TGTGCCAGCATCCTGGACGGCGGCGGAGGCAATGAGCAGTTCTTC.